This T cell receptor (beta chain) is drawn from a study of patients and donors after allogeneic stem cell transplantation. This clonotype was counted many times. MiXCR, applied by TCRdb to the RT-PCR reads, yields one record per CDR3 protein. The sample consists of around 30,000 distinct CDR3 sequences, more than 35% of them appearing once. The CDR3 covers 14 residues. Trimming pared 6 bases from V and 7 bases from J, leaving 16 bases between. The receptor was isolated from a human donor who was either an allogeneic HSCT recipient or a stem cell or donor lymphocyte infusion donor (not recorded which). It is not recorded whose cells these are; they may come from a transplant donor. Material for sequencing was blood, either unsorted or a sorted T cell fraction (not recorded which). The chain links TRBV12-3 or TRBV12-4 to TRBJ1-5; a weak D match, TRBD1 (5 bases). The CDR3 sequence: CASSLRREGQPQHF. The CDR3 coding sequence is TGTGCCAGCAGCCTCCGTCGGGAGGGGCAGCCCCAGCATTTT.